These 7 T cell receptor beta chains share one sample of origin, sequenced in a study of CD8+ T cells in alopecia areata. As for treatment: oral pan-JAK inhibitor, 5-10 mg twice daily. Sequencing relied on a cDNA template that was reverse transcribed from extracted RNA. Using immunoSEQ multiplex PCR, the repertoire was profiled, and TCRdb retains in-frame clones only, with some absent. Among just over 150,000 clones listed, 65% were seen once. Sequences were derived from CD4+ T cells sorted from blood, sampled at week 4, from a patient treated with tofacitinib. The receptors were gathered from a human donor with alopecia areata.

The rearrangement joins TRBV25-1 to TRBJ2-7; D call uncertain. The germline gives CDR1 MGHDK, CDR2 SYGVNS. The CDR3 loop spans 11 amino acids. The ends were cut back, 10 bases at V and 5 bases at J, with 12 bases in the middle. CDR3 DNA: TGTGCCACACACTTCTTCAACGAGCAGTACTTC. It translates to CATHFFNEQYF.

This clone occurred many times. This chain uses TRBV30 with TRBJ2-2, with D tentatively TRBD1 (5 bases). Trimming removed 1 base from V and 4 bases from J, with 13 bases in between. There are 15 residues in the CDR3. Germline lookup yields CDR1 GTSNPN and CDR2 SVGIG (reference sequence). CDR3 protein: CAWSGVTARTGELFF. The CDR3 nucleotides are TGTGCCTGGAGTGGGGTGACAGCCCGCACCGGGGAGCTGTTTTTT.

The chain carries TRBV18 and TRBJ2-7; D remains unclear. CDR1 is KGHSH, CDR2 LQKENI, per germline. V dropped 6 bases and J dropped 0 bases, with 15 bases sitting between them. This CDR3 is built from 15 residues. The CDR3 DNA reads as TGTGCCAGCTCTGACTTCCAGGCTGCCTCCTACGAGCAGTACTTC. Amino acid sequence: CASSDFQAASYEQYF.

CDR3 sequence (DNA): TGTGCCAGCAGCTTCACCGGACGGAAGAACACTGAAGCTTTCTTT. It codes for CASSFTGRKNTEAFF. The chain uses TRBV7-9 and TRBJ1-1; no clear D gene. This CDR3 is 15 amino acids long. The V gene lost 3 bases and the J gene lost 1 base, with 12 bases spanning the gap. Germline-derived CDR1 and CDR2 are SEHNR and FQNEAQ (reference sequence). The full variable domain, completed using reference TRBV7-9 and TRBJ1-1, is DTGVSQNPRHKITKRGQNVTFRCDPISEHNRLYWYRQTLGQGPEFLTYFQNEAQLEKSRLLSDRFSAERPKGSFSTLEIQRTEQGDSAMYLCASSFTGRKNTEAFFGQGTRLTVV.

The J gene is TRBJ1-2, the V gene TRBV12-5; no definite D call. The V end was cut by 9 bases, the J end by 8 bases, with 19 bases between. The CDR3 is 13 residues long. Germline V CDR1 and CDR2: LGHNT, FRNRAP. The CDR3 bases are TGTGCTAGCGAACGTCCAGGTTCCCTCGGCTACACCTTC. Translating it yields CASERPGSLGYTF.

The chain combines TRBV28 with TRBJ2-7; D may be TRBD1 (5 bases). The V end lost 6 bases, the J end lost 6 bases, and 9 bases lay between the germline ends. Germline loops: CDR1 MDHEN, CDR2 SYDVKM. This CDR3 spans 11 amino acids. CDR3 protein: CASRTASEQYF. The CDR3 DNA follows: TGTGCCAGCAGGACAGCGTCCGAGCAGTACTTC.

This chain connects TRBV5-6 to TRBJ1-5; D not resolved. V lost 0 bases, J lost 3 bases, and 10 bases lay in between. The CDR3 runs to 15 residues. The germline CDR1 and CDR2 sequences are SGHDT and YYEEEE. CDR3 amino acids: CASSLGGHPNQPQHF. The CDR3 DNA reads as TGTGCCAGCAGCTTGGGCGGGCACCCCAATCAGCCCCAGCATTTT.